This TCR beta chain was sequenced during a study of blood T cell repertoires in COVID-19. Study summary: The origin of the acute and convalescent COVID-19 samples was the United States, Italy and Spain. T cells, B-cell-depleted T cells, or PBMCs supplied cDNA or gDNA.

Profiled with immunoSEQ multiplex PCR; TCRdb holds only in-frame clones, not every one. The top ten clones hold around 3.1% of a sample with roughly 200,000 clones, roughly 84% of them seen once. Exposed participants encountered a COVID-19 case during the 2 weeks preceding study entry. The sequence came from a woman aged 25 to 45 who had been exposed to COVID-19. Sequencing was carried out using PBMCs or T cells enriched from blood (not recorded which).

This CDR3 reads CASSAGQGVSPLHF. The CDR3 DNA reads TGTGCCAGCAGCGCGGGACAGGGGGTTTCACCCCTCCACTTT. V is TRBV7-2 and J is TRBJ1-6; TRBD1 matches 11 bases. The CDR3 spans 14 residues. The germline V gene encodes CDR1 SGHTA and CDR2 FQGNSA. The V and J ends lost 5 bases and 9 bases, in that order; junction bases with no gene match: 3.